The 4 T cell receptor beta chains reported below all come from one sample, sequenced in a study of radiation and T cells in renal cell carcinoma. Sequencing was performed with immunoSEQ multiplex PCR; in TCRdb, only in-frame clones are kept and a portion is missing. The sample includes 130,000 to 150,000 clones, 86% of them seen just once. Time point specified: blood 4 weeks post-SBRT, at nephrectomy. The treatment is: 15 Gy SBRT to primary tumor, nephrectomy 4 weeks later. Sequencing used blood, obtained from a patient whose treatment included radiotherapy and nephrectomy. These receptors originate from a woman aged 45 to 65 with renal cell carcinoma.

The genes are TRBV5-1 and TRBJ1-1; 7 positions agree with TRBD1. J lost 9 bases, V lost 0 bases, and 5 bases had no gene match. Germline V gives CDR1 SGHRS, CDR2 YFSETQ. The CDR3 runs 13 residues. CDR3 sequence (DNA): TGCGCCAGCAGCTTGGTAGGACAGGAGAAAGCTTTCTTT. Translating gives CASSLVGQEKAFF. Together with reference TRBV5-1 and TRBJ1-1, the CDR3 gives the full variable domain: KAGVTQTPRYLIKTRGQQVTLSCSPISGHRSVSWYQQTPGQGLQFLFEYFSETQRNKGNFPGRFSGRQFSNSRSEMNVSTLELGDSALYLCASSLVGQEKAFFGQGTRLTVV.

The CDR3 loop is CASSLSGTGRTEAFF. CDR3 nucleotide sequence: TGCGCCAGCAGCTTGTCCGGGACAGGGCGGACTGAAGCTTTCTTT. The rearrangement links TRBV5-1 to TRBJ1-1; 9 nucleotides agree with TRBD1. The CDR3 sequence is 15 residues long. Germline V gene lookup returns CDR1 SGHRS and CDR2 YFSETQ. V was pared by 1 base and J by 5 bases, with 6 bases of the junction left unmatched. Together with reference TRBV5-1 and TRBJ1-1, the CDR3 gives the full variable domain: KAGVTQTPRYLIKTRGQQVTLSCSPISGHRSVSWYQQTPGQGLQFLFEYFSETQRNKGNFPGRFSGRQFSNSRSEMNVSTLELGDSALYLCASSLSGTGRTEAFFGQGTRLTVV.

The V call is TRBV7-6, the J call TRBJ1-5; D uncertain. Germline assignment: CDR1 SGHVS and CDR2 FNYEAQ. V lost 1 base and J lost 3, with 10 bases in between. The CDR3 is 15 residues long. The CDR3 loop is CASSLVGRPNQPQHF. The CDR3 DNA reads TGTGCCAGCAGCTTAGTCGGTCGGCCCAATCAGCCCCAGCATTTT.

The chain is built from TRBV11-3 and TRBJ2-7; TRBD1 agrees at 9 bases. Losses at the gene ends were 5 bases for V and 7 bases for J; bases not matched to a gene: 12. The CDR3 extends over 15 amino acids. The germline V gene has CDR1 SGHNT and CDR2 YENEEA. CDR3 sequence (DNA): TGTGCCAGCAGCCCCCCTGGGACAGGGTCTCGGGAGCAGTACTTC. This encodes CASSPPGTGSREQYF.